This paragraph covers one T cell receptor beta chain sequence. Its antigen is currently unknown. This sample is part of a study of post-analysis software for immune sequencing data. Study details: Disease courses included relapsing-remitting, secondary progressive and progressive-relapsing multiple sclerosis.

The TCR beta cDNA libraries carried unique molecular identifiers. Each batch of about 0.9 to 10 million T cells produced 400,000 to 650,000 cDNA molecules. One entry per CDR3 protein, called by TCRdb with MiXCR from the PCR reads. In the table there are 180,000 or so distinct CDR3 sequences, over 25% of which are singletons. The germline CDR1 and CDR2 sequences are DFQATT and SNEGSKA (reference sequence). The CDR3 totals 15 residues. Trimming left V 3 bases short and J 2 bases short, with 14 bases between. General observations from the study: Co-batched samples clustered tightly together by F measure. Compared with controls, patients had more of 4 to 6 TRBV segments, including TRBV5-6, TRBV5-1 and TRBV20-1.

Sequencing used blood. This chain links TRBV20-1 with TRBJ1-5; D gene uncertain. The TCR sequence derives from a girl aged 2-17 years with multiple sclerosis. The CDR3 loop is CSARGFGRGNQPQHF. CDR3 in DNA: TGCAGTGCTAGGGGCTTCGGACGGGGCAATCAGCCCCAGCATTTT.